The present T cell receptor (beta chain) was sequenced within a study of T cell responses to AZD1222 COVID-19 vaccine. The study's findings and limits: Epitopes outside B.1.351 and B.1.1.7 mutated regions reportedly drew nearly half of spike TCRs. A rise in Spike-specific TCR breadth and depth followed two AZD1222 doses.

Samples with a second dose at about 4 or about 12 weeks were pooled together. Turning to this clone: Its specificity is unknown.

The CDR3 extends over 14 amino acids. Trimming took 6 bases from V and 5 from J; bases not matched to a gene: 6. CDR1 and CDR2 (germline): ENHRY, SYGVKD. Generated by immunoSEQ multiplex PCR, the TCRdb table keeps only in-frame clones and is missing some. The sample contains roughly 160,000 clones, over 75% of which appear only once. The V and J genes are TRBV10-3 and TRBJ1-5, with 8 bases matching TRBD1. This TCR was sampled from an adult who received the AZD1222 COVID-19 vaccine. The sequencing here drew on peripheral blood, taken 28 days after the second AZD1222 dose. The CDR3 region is CAISKDRAYQPQHF. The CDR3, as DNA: TGTGCCATCAGCAAGGACAGGGCTTATCAGCCCCAGCATTTT.